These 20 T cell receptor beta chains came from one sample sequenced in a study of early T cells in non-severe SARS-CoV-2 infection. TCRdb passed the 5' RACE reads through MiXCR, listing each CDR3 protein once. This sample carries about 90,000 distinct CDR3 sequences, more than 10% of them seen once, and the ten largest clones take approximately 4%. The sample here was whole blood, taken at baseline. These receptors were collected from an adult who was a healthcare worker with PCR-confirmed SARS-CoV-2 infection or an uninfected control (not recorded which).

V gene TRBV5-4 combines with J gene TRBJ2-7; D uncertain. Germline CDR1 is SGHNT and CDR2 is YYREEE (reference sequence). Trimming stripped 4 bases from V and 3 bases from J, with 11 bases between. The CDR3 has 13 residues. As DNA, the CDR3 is TGTGCCAGCAGCCGGCAGTACAGCTACGAGCAGTACTTC. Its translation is CASSRQYSYEQYF.

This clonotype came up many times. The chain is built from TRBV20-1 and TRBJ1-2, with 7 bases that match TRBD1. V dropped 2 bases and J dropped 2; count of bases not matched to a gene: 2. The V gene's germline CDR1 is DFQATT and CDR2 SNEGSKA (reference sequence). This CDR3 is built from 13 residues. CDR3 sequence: CSARRDSNYGYTF. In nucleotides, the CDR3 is TGCAGTGCTAGAAGGGACAGCAACTATGGCTACACCTTC.

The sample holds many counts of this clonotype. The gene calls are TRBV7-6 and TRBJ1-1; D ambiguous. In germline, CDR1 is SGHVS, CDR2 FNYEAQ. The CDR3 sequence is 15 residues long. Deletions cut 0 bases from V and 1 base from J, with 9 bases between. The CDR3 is CASSLASRGNTEAFF. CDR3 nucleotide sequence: TGTGCCAGCAGCTTAGCGAGTCGAGGGAACACTGAAGCTTTCTTT.

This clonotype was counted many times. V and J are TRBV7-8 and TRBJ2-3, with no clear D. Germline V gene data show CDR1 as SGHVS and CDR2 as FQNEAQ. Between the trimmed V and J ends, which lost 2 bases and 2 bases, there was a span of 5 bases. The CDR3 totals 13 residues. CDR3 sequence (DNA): TGTGCCAGCAGCTTAACCGACACAGATACGCAGTATTTT. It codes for CASSLTDTDTQYF.

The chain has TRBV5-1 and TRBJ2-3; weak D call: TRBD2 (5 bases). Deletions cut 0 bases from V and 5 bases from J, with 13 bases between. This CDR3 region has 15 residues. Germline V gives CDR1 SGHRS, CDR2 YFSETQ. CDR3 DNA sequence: TGCGCCAGCAGCTTGGACGGGGAAGAGAAAGATACGCAGTATTTT. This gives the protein CASSLDGEEKDTQYF.

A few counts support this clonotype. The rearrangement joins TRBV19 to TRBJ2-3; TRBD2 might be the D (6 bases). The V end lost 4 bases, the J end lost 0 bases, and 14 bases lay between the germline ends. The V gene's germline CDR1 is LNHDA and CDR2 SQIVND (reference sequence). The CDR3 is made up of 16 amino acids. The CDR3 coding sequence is TGTGCCAGTAGTAGCCAGGGACTGTCTAGCACAGATACGCAGTATTTT. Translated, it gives CASSSQGLSSTDTQYF.

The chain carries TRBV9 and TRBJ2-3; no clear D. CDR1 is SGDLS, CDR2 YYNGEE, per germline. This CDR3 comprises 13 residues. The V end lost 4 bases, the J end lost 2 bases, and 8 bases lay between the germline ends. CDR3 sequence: CASSPRTTDTQYF. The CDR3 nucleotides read TGTGCCAGCAGCCCCCGGACCACAGATACGCAGTATTTT.

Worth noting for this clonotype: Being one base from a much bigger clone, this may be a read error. The CDR3 reads CASSSQYTQPQHF. Written as DNA, the CDR3 is TGTGCCAGCAGCTCACAGTACACTCAGCCCCAGCATTTT. The chain joins TRBV12-3 or TRBV12-4 to TRBJ1-5; D unresolved. This CDR3 region has 13 residues. Trimming cost V 6 bases and J 6 bases, with 12 bases left between them.

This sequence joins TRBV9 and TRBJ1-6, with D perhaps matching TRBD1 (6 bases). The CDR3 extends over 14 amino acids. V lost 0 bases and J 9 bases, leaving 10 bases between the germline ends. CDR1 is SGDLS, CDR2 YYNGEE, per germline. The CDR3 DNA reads TGTGCCAGCAGCGTAGAGGGGGGAATTTCACCCCTCCACTTT. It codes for CASSVEGGISPLHF.

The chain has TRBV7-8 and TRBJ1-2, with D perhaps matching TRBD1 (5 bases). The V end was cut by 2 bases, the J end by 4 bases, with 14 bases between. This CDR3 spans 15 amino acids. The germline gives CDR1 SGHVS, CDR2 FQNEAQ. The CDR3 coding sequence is TGTGCCAGCAGCTTAAGTACTCAGGGTGCCTATGGCTACACCTTC. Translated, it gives CASSLSTQGAYGYTF.

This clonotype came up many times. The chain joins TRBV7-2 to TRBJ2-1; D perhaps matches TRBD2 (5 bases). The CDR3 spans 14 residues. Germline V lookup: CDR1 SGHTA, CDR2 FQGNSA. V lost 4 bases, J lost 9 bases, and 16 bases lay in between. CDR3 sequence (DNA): TGTGCCAGCAGCTCAGGAGGAAGTGGTCGTGAGCAGTTCTTC. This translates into CASSSGGSGREQFF.

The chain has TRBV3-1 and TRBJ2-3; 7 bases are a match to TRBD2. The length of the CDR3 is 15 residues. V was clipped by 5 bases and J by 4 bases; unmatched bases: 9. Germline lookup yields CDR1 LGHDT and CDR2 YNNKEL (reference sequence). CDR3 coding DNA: TGTGCCAGCAGCGACAAAAGAGGACTAGCAGATACGCAGTATTTT. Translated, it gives CASSDKRGLADTQYF.

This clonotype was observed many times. The CDR3 DNA is TGTGCCAGCAGCTCTCGGGCTGGCTCCTACGAGCAGTACTTC. Protein sequence: CASSSRAGSYEQYF. The gene calls are TRBV7-2 and TRBJ2-7; D not resolved. The V gene lost 4 bases and the J gene lost 0 bases, with 10 bases spanning the gap. This CDR3 comprises 14 residues. The germline V gene encodes CDR1 SGHTA and CDR2 FQGNSA.

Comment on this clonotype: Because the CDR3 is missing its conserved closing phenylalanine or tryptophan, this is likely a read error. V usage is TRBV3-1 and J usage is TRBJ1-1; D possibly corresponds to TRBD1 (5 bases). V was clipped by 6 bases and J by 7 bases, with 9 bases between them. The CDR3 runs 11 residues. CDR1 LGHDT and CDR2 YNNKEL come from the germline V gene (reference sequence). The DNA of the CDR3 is TGTGCCAGCAGGAGGGGCGGTGAAGCTTTCTCT. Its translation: CASRRGGEAFS.

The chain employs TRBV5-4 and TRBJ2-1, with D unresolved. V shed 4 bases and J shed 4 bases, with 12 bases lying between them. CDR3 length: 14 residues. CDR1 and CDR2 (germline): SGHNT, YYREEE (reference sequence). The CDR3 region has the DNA TGTGCCAGCAGCCTAGACGGGTCTTACAATGAGCAGTTCTTC. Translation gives CASSLDGSYNEQFF.

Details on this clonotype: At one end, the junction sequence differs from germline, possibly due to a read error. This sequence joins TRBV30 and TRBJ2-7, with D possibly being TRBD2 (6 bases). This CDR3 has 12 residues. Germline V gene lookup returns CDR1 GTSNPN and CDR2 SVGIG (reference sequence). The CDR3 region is CAWSVSGLIPGF. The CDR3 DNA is TGTGCCTGGAGTGTGTCCGGACTAATCCCAGGTTTC.

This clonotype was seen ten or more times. In DNA, the CDR3 is TGTGCCAGTCACAGACTAGACAACAATGAGCAGTTCTTC. It encodes CASHRLDNNEQFF. The chain links TRBV9 to TRBJ2-1; D is possibly TRBD2 (6 bases). The germline V and J ends were trimmed by 8 bases and 5 bases, with 14 bases remaining between them. The CDR3 extends over 13 amino acids. From germline, CDR1 is SGDLS and CDR2 YYNGEE.

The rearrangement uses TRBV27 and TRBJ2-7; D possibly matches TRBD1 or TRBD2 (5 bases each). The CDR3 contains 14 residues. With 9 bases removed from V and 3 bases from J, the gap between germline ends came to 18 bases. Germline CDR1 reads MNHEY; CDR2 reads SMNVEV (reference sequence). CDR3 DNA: TGTGCCAGTTTCCCCACGGGAAGGGGCTACGAGCAGTACTTC. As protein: CASFPTGRGYEQYF.

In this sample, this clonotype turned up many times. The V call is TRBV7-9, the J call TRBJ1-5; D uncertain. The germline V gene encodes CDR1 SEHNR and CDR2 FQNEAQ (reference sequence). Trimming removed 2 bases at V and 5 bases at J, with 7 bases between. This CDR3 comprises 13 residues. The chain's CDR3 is CASSLLADQPQHF. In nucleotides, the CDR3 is TGTGCCAGCAGCTTACTAGCCGATCAGCCCCAGCATTTT.

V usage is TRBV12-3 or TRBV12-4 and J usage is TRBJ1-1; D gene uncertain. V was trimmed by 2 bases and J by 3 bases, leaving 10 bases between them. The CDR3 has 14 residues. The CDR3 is CASSLSGQHTEAFF. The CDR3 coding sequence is TGTGCCAGCAGTTTAAGCGGCCAACACACTGAAGCTTTCTTT.